This T cell receptor beta chain was retrieved from a study of T cells in Graves' hyperthyroidism and ophthalmopathy. Looked up from germline, CDR1 is SGHVS and CDR2 is FNYEAQ. The CDR3 is 16 amino acids. Amplification of TCR beta CDR3 regions was performed using RNA transcripts as template. First-round RT-PCR targeting the TCR CDR3 was performed with the HTBI primer set. TCRdb re-called the multiplex PCR reads through MiXCR, storing one row per CDR3 protein. The sample includes 350,000 to 400,000 distinct CDR3 sequences, about 15% seen only once; the top ten take approximately 32%. The V call is TRBV7-6, the J call TRBJ2-7; TRBD2 matches at 9 bases. The end of the DNA fits TRBJ2-1 better, so the J call may be wrong. This receptor was identified in a woman in her thirties with Graves' hyperthyroidism. The source material was blood. The CDR3 bases are TGTGCCAGCAGTCCGGGACTAGCATCTTGCACCTACGAGCAGTTCTTC. It specifies CASSPGLASCTYEQFF.